This note documents a single T cell receptor beta chain sequence. Seattle patient enrollment occurred during active infection, with longitudinal follow-up thereafter. As processed by the authors: Amplification of reference gene primers was used by the study to estimate nucleated cell counts. Method: immunoSEQ multiplex PCR; TCRdb's copy keeps in-frame clones and lacks some. V and J calls and clone size are as listed in that table; D and trimming were resolved from the DNA. The sample lists approximately 150,000 clones, approximately 84% occurring once. The germline CDR1 and CDR2 sequences are MNHEY and SVGAGI. There are 14 residues in the CDR3. V was shortened by 1 base and J by 0 bases, with 7 bases between the two germline ends. The data belong to a study of blood T cell repertoires in COVID-19.

This rearrangement joins TRBV6-5 to TRBJ2-7, with a tentative D call TRBD2 (5 bases). Input material: peripheral blood. The clonotype comes from a woman in her fifties or sixties with COVID-19, enrolled during active disease. CDR3 in DNA: TGTGCCAGCAGTTACTTTCGGGGCTCCTACGAGCAGTACTTC. It encodes CASSYFRGSYEQYF.